This T cell receptor beta chain was found in a study of T cell responses to AZD1222 COVID-19 vaccine. The germline V gene encodes CDR1 LGHNT and CDR2 FRNRAP. Trimming removed 3 bases at V and 4 bases at J, with 10 bases between. CDR3 length equals 14 residues. Points from the study as a whole: Sampled repertoires all dated from after the peak T cell response.

Worth noting for this clone: Its specificity is unknown.

Produced via immunoSEQ multiplex PCR; TCRdb's table is partial and in-frame only. The sample consists of around 190,000 clones, approximately 86% of them appearing once. This specimen was peripheral blood, taken on day 0 of AZD1222 vaccination. The chain employs TRBV12-5 and TRBJ1-5; D is possibly TRBD1 (5 bases). This receptor was obtained from an adult in good health. The CDR3 nucleotides read TGTGCTAGTGGTTTTGGGCAGGGTAATCAGCCCCAGCATTTT. This encodes CASGFGQGNQPQHF.